The 21 T cell receptor beta chains below all came from one sample that was sequenced in a study of T cells in Graves' hyperthyroidism and ophthalmopathy. Amplification yielded TCR beta CDR3 regions, with RNA transcripts as the source. First-round RT-PCR targeting the TCR CDR3 was performed with the HTBI primer set. From the multiplex PCR reads, TCRdb called clonotypes with MiXCR, one entry per CDR3 protein. The profile covers some 500,000 distinct CDR3 sequences, with 16% appearing a single time and roughly 29% taken by the ten largest. Sequenced material: blood. These receptors came from a woman aged 30 to 39 with Graves' ophthalmopathy.

This clonotype was seen a few times. The chain uses TRBV29-1 and TRBJ1-4, with 7 bases aligning to TRBD1. V shed 7 bases, J shed 6 bases, and the junction held 8 bases outside the gene matches. Germline CDR1 reads SQVTM; CDR2 reads ANQGSEA. This CDR3 has 13 residues. The CDR3 sequence is CSAEGAGYEKLFF. CDR3 sequence (DNA): TGCAGCGCGGAGGGGGCAGGGTATGAAAAACTGTTTTTT.

This clonotype was counted a few times. The chain employs TRBV20-1 and TRBJ1-6; D is possibly TRBD1 (6 bases). Germline assignment: CDR1 DFQATT and CDR2 SNEGSKA (reference sequence). V gave up 2 bases and J gave up 9 bases, with 14 bases separating them. The CDR3 consists of 14 residues. DNA for the CDR3: TGCAGTGCTAGAAACGGGGGCGCAAGTTCACCCCTCCACTTT. Translation gives CSARNGGASSPLHF.

V usage is TRBV6-1 and J usage is TRBJ2-7; D is perhaps TRBD2 (6 bases). The CDR3 has 15 amino acids. Germline V gene lookup returns CDR1 MNHNS and CDR2 SASEGT. Trimming removed 6 bases from V and 2 bases from J, with 17 bases in between. The CDR3 here is CASRATSHGAYEQYF. The CDR3 DNA follows: TGTGCCAGCAGAGCAACTAGCCATGGGGCCTACGAGCAGTACTTC.

This clonotype was counted between two and nine times. DNA for the CDR3: TGTGCCACCAGTGAGGGGACAGGCGCGCGGAATGAGCAGTTCTTC. Encoded protein: CATSEGTGARNEQFF. This chain joins TRBV24-1 and TRBJ2-1; 8 bases agree with TRBD1. The CDR3 runs 15 residues. J gave up 7 bases and V 4 bases, and 8 bases lay outside the gene matches. In germline, CDR1 is KGHDR, CDR2 SFDVKD.

There are a few counts of this clonotype. The genes are TRBV2 and TRBJ2-7; possible D gene TRBD2, 7 bases. There are 14 residues in the CDR3. V dropped 4 bases and J dropped 2 bases, with 12 bases sitting between them. Germline CDR1 reads SNHLY; CDR2 reads FYNNEI. The chain's CDR3 is CASSGGGGTYEQYF. DNA for the CDR3: TGTGCCAGCAGTGGGGGGGGCGGGACCTACGAGCAGTACTTC.

The J gene is TRBJ1-1, the V gene TRBV20-1; 7 nucleotides agree with TRBD1. This CDR3 comprises 14 residues. Germline loops: CDR1 DFQATT, CDR2 SNEGSKA (reference sequence). Trimming cost V 2 bases and J 1 base; bases outside gene matches: 4. The CDR3 sequence is CSARQGEWNTEAFF. CDR3 bases: TGCAGTGCTAGACAGGGGGAGTGGAACACTGAAGCTTTCTTT.

A few counts support this clonotype. J is TRBJ1-1 and V is TRBV27; D ambiguous. The CDR3 is made up of 14 amino acids. V lost 5 bases and J 1 base, leaving 11 bases between the germline ends. Germline V CDR1 and CDR2: MNHEY, SMNVEV (reference sequence). CDR3 amino acids: CASSTRLQNTEAFF. The CDR3 region has the DNA TGTGCCAGCAGTACCAGACTACAGAACACTGAAGCTTTCTTT.

The chain combines TRBV7-2 with TRBJ1-6; D gene uncertain. Germline assignment: CDR1 SGHTA and CDR2 FQGNSA. This CDR3 is 16 amino acids long. The V gene lost 0 bases and the J gene lost 9 bases, with 15 bases spanning the gap. For the CDR3, the DNA is TGTGCCAGCAGCTTAGCAGGAGGGCGCGAAGCTTCACCCCTCCACTTT. The encoded protein is CASSLAGGREASPLHF.

This clonotype was seen repeatedly, ten times or more. The rearrangement uses TRBV11-1 and TRBJ2-2; 12 nucleotides line up with TRBD1. The CDR3 consists of 18 residues. With 6 bases clipped from V and 4 bases from J, the junction kept 12 bases outside the gene matches. Looked up from germline, CDR1 is SGHAT and CDR2 is FQDESV (reference sequence). The CDR3 reads CASSYPRDRGPGTGELFF. DNA of the CDR3: TGTGCCAGCAGTTACCCCCGGGACAGGGGGCCAGGCACCGGGGAGCTGTTTTTT.

The J gene is TRBJ2-2, the V gene TRBV7-3; 12 nucleotides align to TRBD1. Trimming at V came to 1 base and at J to 8 bases, leaving 8 bases not matched to a gene. The CDR3 runs to 17 residues. Germline CDR1 and CDR2: SGHTA and FQGTGA. The CDR3 spells CASSLSRDRGREGELFF. The CDR3 bases are TGTGCCAGCAGCTTAAGCCGGGACAGGGGGCGCGAAGGGGAGCTGTTTTTT.

The chain couples TRBV10-1 to TRBJ2-7, with TRBD1 matching 10 bases. The V segment lost 7 bases and the J segment 7 bases; nucleotides outside the gene matches: 10. There are 14 residues in the CDR3. CDR1 and CDR2 from the germline V gene are WNHNN and SYGVQD (reference sequence). The CDR3 sequence is CASMEGTGACEQYF. The CDR3 DNA is TGCGCCAGCATGGAAGGGACAGGGGCTTGTGAGCAGTACTTC.

This clonotype occurred many times. The chain recombines TRBV7-9 with TRBJ2-1, with a possible D match to TRBD1 (5 bases). The V gene lost 3 bases and the J gene lost 8 bases, with 17 bases spanning the gap. CDR1 is SEHNR and CDR2 is FQNEAQ in the germline V gene (reference sequence). This CDR3 is built from 15 residues. DNA of the CDR3: TGTGCCAGCAGCTTCGTTGACGGAAGGGGCGATGAGCAGTTCTTC. Protein sequence: CASSFVDGRGDEQFF.

In this sample, this clonotype turned up a few times. The chain joins TRBV2 to TRBJ1-4; D not resolved. V gave up 7 bases and J gave up 6 bases, with 12 bases separating them. Germline V gene sequence: CDR1 SNHLY, CDR2 FYNNEI. The CDR3 is 13 amino acids. The CDR3 DNA reads TGTGCCAGCACCATGGTAGGGTATGAAAAACTGTTTTTT. It yields the protein CASTMVGYEKLFF.

The rearrangement joins TRBV20-1 to TRBJ1-1; D is unresolved. CDR1 is DFQATT and CDR2 is SNEGSKA in the germline V gene (reference sequence). V was shortened by 5 bases and J by 8 bases, with 12 bases between the two germline ends. This CDR3 spans 11 amino acids. DNA for the CDR3: TGCAGTGCTGCCCAGCCGGGGGAAGCTTTCTTT. Its protein is CSAAQPGEAFF.

This clonotype appeared many times. As DNA, the CDR3 is TGTGCCAGCAGCCTCGGACCTGGACTAAACACTGAAGCTTTCTTT. Translated, it gives CASSLGPGLNTEAFF. This chain links TRBV7-3 with TRBJ1-1; unclear D gene. The V end lost 5 bases, the J end lost 2 bases, and 15 bases lay between the germline ends. This CDR3 is built from 15 residues. Germline V CDR1 and CDR2: SGHTA, FQGTGA.

This clonotype was detected a few times. The chain employs TRBV10-3 and TRBJ2-7, with 7 nucleotides matching TRBD2. CDR1 and CDR2 (germline): ENHRY, SYGVKD. Trimming at V came to 2 bases and at J to 0 bases, leaving 7 bases not matched to a gene. The CDR3 loop spans 16 amino acids. CDR3 DNA: TGTGCCATCAGTGAGGCTAGCGGAGGGCCCTCCTACGAGCAGTACTTC. The encoded protein is CAISEASGGPSYEQYF.

The chain is built from TRBV25-1 and TRBJ2-1, with a tentative D call TRBD1 (7 bases). V was trimmed by 1 base and J by 6 bases, leaving 16 bases between them. The CDR3 sequence is 16 residues long. The germline V gene has CDR1 MGHDK and CDR2 SYGVNS. Written as DNA, the CDR3 is TGTGCCAGCAGTGAATTTAGGGCAGGGGGAGGCAATGAGCAGTTCTTC. It codes for CASSEFRAGGGNEQFF.

This sequence joins TRBV12-3 or TRBV12-4 and TRBJ2-1; 7 nucleotides align to TRBD1. V shed 10 bases, J shed 5 bases, and the junction held 8 bases outside the gene matches. The length of the CDR3 is 13 residues. CDR3 coding DNA: TGTGCCACAGGGGGACAGCCAAACAATGAGCAGTTCTTC. This gives the protein CATGGQPNNEQFF.

The gene calls are TRBV11-2 and TRBJ1-1, with D hard to call. From germline, CDR1 is SGHAT and CDR2 FQNNGV. Trimming stripped 0 bases from V and 0 bases from J, with 11 bases between. The CDR3 covers 16 residues. CDR3 residues: CASSLDLMGMNTEAFF. The CDR3 DNA sequence: TGTGCCAGCAGCTTAGATCTTATGGGGATGAACACTGAAGCTTTCTTT.

Ten or more counts support this clonotype. The chain joins TRBV24-1 to TRBJ2-2; unclear D gene. With 4 bases removed from V and 0 bases from J, the gap between germline ends came to 8 bases. Germline lookup yields CDR1 KGHDR and CDR2 SFDVKD. This CDR3 is 15 amino acids long. CDR3 coding DNA: TGTGCCACCAGTGACCCAGAGACGAACACCGGGGAGCTGTTTTTT. As protein: CATSDPETNTGELFF.

This clonotype was seen many times. The V gene is TRBV11-2, the J gene TRBJ2-2; D possibly corresponds to TRBD1 (6 bases). V shed 5 bases and J shed 2 bases, with 21 bases lying between them. Per germline, CDR1 SGHAT and CDR2 FQNNGV. This CDR3 has 18 amino acids. The chain's CDR3 is CASSPGQSSVKNTGELFF. CDR3 in DNA: TGTGCCAGCAGCCCCGGACAGAGCTCTGTGAAAAACACCGGGGAGCTGTTTTTT.